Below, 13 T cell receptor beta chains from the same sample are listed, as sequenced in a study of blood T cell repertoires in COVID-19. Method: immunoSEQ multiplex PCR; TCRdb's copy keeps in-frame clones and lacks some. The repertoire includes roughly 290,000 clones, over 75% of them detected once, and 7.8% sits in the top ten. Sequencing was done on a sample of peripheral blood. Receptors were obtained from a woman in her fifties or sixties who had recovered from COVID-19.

The CDR3 DNA follows: TGTGCCAGCAGCCCTGACTGGCGCGGGGCGCAGTATTTT. This gives the protein CASSPDWRGAQYF. The chain employs TRBV28 and TRBJ2-3; D is perhaps TRBD2 (6 bases). V was trimmed by 6 bases and J by 10 bases, leaving 17 bases between them. CDR1 and CDR2 from the germline V gene are MDHEN and SYDVKM. The CDR3 length is 13 residues. Together with reference TRBV28 and TRBJ2-3, the CDR3 gives the full variable domain: DVKVTQSSRYLVKRTGEKVFLECVQDMDHENMFWYRQDPGLGLRLIYFSYDVKMKEKGDIPEGYSVSREKKERFSLILESASTNQTSMYLCASSPDWRGAQYFGPGTRLTVL.

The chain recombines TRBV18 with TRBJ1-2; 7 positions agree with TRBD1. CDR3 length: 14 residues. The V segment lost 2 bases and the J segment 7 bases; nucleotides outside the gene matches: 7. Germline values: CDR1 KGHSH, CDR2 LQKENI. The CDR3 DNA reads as TGTGCCAGCTCACCAGCCCTACAGGGGCCTGGCTACACCTTC. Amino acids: CASSPALQGPGYTF.

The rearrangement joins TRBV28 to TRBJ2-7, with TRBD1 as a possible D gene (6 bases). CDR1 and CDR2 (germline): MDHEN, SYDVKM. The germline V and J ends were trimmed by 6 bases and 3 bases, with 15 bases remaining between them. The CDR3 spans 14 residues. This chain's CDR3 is CASSGGQYYYEQYF. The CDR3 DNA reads TGTGCCAGCAGCGGCGGACAGTATTACTACGAGCAGTACTTC. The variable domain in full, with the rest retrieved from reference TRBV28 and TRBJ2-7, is DVKVTQSSRYLVKRTGEKVFLECVQDMDHENMFWYRQDPGLGLRLIYFSYDVKMKEKGDIPEGYSVSREKKERFSLILESASTNQTSMYLCASSGGQYYYEQYFGPGTRLTVT.

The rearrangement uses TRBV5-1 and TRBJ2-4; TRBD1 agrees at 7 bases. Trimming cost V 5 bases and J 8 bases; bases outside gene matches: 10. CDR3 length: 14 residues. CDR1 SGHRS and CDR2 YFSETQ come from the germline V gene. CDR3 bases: TGCGCCAGCAGAAAGACAGGGTTAACGGACATTCAGTACTTC. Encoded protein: CASRKTGLTDIQYF.

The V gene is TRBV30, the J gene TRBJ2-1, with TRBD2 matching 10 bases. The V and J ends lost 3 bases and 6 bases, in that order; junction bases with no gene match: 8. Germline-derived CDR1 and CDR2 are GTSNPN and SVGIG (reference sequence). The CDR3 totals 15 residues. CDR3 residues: CAWSARLAGPNEQFF. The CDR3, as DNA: TGTGCCTGGAGCGCAAGACTAGCGGGCCCCAATGAGCAGTTCTTC. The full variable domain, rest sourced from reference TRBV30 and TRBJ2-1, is SQTIHQWPATLVQPVGSPLSLECTVEGTSNPNLYWYRQAAGRGLQLLFYSVGIGQISSEVPQNLSASRPQDRQFILSSKKLLLSDSGFYLCAWSARLAGPNEQFFGPGTRLTVL.

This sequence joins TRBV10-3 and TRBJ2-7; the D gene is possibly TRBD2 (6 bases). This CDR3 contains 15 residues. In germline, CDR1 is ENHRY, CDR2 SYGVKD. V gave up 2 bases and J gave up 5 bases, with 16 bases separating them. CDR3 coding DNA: TGTGCCATCAGTGAGCCAGCCGGGACTCGCAACGAGCAGTACTTC. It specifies CAISEPAGTRNEQYF.

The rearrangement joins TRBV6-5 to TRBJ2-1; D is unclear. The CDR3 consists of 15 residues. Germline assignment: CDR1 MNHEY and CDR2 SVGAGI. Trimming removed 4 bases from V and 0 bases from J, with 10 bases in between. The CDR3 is CASSLTLSSYNEQFF. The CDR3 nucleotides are TGTGCCAGCAGTTTAACGCTTAGCTCCTACAATGAGCAGTTCTTC.

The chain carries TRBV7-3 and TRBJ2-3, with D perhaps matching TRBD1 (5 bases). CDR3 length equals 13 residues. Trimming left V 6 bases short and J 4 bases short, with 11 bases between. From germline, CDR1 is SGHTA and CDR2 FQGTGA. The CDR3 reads CASRPQGADTQYF. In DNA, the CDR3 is TGTGCCAGCAGGCCTCAGGGCGCAGATACGCAGTATTTT.

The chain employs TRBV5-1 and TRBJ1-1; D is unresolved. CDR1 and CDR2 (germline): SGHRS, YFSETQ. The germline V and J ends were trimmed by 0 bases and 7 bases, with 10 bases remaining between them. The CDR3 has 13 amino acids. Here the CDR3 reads CASSLVFGGEAFF. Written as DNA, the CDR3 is TGCGCCAGCAGCTTGGTATTCGGTGGTGAAGCTTTCTTT.

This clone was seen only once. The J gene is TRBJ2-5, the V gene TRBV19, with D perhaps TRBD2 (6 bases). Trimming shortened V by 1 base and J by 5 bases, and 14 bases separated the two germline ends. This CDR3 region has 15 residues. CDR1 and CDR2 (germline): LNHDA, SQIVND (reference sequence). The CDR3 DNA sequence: TGTGCCAGTAGTATAGTCACCACCGGGAGTGAGACCCAGTACTTC. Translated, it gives CASSIVTTGSETQYF.

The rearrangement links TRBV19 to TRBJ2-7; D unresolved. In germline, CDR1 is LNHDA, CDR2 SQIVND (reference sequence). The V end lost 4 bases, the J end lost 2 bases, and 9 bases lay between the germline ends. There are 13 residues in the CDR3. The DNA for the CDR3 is TGTGCCAGTAGTAACCAGGCCGCCTACGAGCAGTACTTC. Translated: CASSNQAAYEQYF.

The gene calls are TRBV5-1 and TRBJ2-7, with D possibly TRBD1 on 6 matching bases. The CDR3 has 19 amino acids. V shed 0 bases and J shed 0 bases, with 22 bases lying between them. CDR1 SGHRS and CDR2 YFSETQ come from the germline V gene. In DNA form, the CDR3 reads TGCGCCAGCAGCTTGGGAGCCAGGGGTGTTCGGGGCGCCTCCTACGAGCAGTACTTC. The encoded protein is CASSLGARGVRGASYEQYF.

The CDR3, as DNA: TGTGCCAGCACTACCCAGGGGGCAAACACCGGGGAGCTGTTTTTT. It yields the protein CASTTQGANTGELFF. This chain joins TRBV7-6 and TRBJ2-2; 8 positions match TRBD1. CDR3 length: 15 residues. The germline V gene has CDR1 SGHVS and CDR2 FNYEAQ. V lost 7 bases to trimming and J lost 2 bases; unmatched junction nucleotides: 6.